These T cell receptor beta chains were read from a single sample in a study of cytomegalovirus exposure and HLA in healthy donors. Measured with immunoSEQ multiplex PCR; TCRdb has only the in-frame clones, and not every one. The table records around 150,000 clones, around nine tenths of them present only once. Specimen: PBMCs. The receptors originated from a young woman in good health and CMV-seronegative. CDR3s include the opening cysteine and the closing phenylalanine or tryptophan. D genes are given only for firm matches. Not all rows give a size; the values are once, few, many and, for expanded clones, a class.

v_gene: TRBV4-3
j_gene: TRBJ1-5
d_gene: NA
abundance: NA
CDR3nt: TGCGCCAGCAGCCAAGATAGCGGTCGGCGCAATCAGCCCCAGCATTTT
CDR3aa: CASSQDSGRRNQPQHF

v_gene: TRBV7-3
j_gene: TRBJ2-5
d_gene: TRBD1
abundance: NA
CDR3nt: TGTGCCAGCAGCCCAATAGGGGGACAGAAAGAGACCCAGTACTTC
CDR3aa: CASSPIGGQKETQYF

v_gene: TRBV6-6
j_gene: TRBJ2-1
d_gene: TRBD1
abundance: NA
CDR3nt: TGTGCCAGCACTCCCGGGACAGGGGGCTTTAATGAGCAGTTCTTC
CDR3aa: CASTPGTGGFNEQFF

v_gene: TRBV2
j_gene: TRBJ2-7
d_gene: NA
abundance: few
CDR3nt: TGTGCCAGCAGTGAACTTGACAGACGCTACGAGCAGTACTTC
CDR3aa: CASSELDRRYEQYF

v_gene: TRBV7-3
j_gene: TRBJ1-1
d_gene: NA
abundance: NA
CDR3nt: TGTGCCAGCAGCTCACAGGGGAACACTGAAGCTTTCTTT
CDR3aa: CASSSQGNTEAFF

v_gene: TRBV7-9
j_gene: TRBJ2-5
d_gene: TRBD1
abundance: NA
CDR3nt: TGTGCCAGCAGCTTACGGACAGGATACGAAGAGACCCAGTACTTC
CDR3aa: CASSLRTGYEETQYF

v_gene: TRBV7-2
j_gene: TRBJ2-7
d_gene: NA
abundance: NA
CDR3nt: TGTGCCAGCAGCTCCGGCGGGCCCTCCTACGAGCAGTACTTC
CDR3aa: CASSSGGPSYEQYF

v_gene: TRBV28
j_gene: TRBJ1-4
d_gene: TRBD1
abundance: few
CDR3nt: TGTGCCAGCAGCCCCCTCCGGGACAGGGGTGAAAAACTGTTTTTT
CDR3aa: CASSPLRDRGEKLFF

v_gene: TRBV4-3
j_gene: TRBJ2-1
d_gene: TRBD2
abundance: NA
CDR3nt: TGCGCCAGCAGCCAACCAGCGGGAGCTGCATACAATGAGCAGTTCTTC
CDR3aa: CASSQPAGAAYNEQFF

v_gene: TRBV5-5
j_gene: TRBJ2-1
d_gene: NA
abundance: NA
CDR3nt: TGTGCCAGCAGCTTGGGACATATTAGCTACAATGAGCAGTTCTTC
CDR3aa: CASSLGHISYNEQFF

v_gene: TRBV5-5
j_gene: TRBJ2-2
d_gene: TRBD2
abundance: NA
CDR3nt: TGTGCCAGCAGCTTGGCCACGGGGGGCACCGGGGAGCTGTTTTTT
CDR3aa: CASSLATGGTGELFF

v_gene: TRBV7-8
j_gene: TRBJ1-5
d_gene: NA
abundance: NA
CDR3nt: TGTGCCAGCAGCTTAGGACAGGGCAATCAGCCCCAGCATTTT
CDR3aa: CASSLGQGNQPQHF

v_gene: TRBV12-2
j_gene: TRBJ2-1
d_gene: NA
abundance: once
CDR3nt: TGTGCAAGTCGCTTCGTCCTTGTCAATGAGCAGTTCTTC
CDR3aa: CASRFVLVNEQFF

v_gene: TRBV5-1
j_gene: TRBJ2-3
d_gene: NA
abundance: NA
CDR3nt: TGCGCCAGCAGCCCGGGGACTGCCGGAGGATCGCAGTATTTT
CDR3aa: CASSPGTAGGSQYF

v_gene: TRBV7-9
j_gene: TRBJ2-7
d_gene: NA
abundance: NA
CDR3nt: TGTGCCAGCAGCTTAGCCGGCTCCTACGAGCAGTACTTC
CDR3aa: CASSLAGSYEQYF

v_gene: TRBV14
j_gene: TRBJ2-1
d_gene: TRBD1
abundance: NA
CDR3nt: TGTGCCAGCAGCCCCGGGGACAGGGTTTTGTATGAGCAGTTCTTC
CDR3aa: CASSPGDRVLYEQFF

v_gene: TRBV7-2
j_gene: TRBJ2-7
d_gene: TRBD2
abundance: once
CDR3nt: TGTGCCAGCAGCTCGACTGGGACTAGCGGGGTAACCTACGAGCAGTACTTC
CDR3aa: CASSSTGTSGVTYEQYF

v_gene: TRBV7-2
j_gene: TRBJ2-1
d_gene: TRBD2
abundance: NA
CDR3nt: TGTGCCAGCAGCTTAGAGGGACTAGCGGGATGTGAGCAGTTCTTC
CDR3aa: CASSLEGLAGCEQFF

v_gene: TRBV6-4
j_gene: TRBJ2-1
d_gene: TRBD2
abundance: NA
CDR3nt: TGTGCCAGCAGTCCTCTAGCGGGGGCCTACAATGAGCAGTTCTTC
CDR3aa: CASSPLAGAYNEQFF

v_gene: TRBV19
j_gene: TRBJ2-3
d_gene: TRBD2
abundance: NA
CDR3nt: TGTGCCAGTAGTAGCGGGGGGCGCATGTCAGATACGCAGTATTTT
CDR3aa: CASSSGGRMSDTQYF

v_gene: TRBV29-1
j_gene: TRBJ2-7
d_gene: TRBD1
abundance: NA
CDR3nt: TGCAGCGTCACCGGACAGGGGGGCCTTGTTTCGGGTGGCGAGCAGTACTTC
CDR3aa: CSVTGQGGLVSGGEQYF

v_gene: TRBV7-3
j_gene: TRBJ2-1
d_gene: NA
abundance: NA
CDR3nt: TGTGCCAGCAGCCGAGACGCGATAAGGGGCTACAATGAGCAGTTCTTC
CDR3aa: CASSRDAIRGYNEQFF

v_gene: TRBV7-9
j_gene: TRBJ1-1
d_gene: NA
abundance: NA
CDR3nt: TGTTCCAGCAGCCCCTCTCCCGTGGGAGCCACTGAAGCTTTCTTT
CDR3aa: CSSSPSPVGATEAFF

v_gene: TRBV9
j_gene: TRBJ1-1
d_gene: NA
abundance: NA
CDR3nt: TGTGCCAGCAGCGTAGGAGGGGGATTCGCTGAAGCTTTCTTT
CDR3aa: CASSVGGGFAEAFF

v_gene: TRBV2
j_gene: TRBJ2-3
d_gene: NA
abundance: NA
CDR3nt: TGTGCCAGCAGTGAAGTGGGTCAGGGTTACACAGATACGCAGTATTTT
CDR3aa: CASSEVGQGYTDTQYF

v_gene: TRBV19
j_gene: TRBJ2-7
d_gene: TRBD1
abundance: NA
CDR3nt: TGTGCCAGTAGTATAGCCGGGACAGGGACAACCTACGAGCAGTACTTC
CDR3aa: CASSIAGTGTTYEQYF

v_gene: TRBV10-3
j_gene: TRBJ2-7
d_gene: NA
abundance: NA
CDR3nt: TGTGCCATCAGTGTAGAAGGGGCTACAGCCTACGAGCAGTACTTC
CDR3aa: CAISVEGATAYEQYF

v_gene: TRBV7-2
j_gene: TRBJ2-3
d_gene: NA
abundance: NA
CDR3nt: TGTGCCAGCAGCCCCCGACAGGCTACAGATACGCAGTATTTT
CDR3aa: CASSPRQATDTQYF

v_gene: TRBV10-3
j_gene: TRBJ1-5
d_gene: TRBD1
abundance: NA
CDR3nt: TGTGCCATCAGTGAGGGGACAGTAACTTATCAGCCCCAGCATTTT
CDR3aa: CAISEGTVTYQPQHF